Below, one T cell receptor (beta chain) is given with its context. A few counts support this clonotype. What this receptor recognizes is not known. Per-base qualities were not stored, and no clone one base away is much larger. The library relied on 5' RACE. These reads were obtained on an Illumina HiSeq 2500. A second 7 to 11 cycle PCR used a sample-barcoded 5' primer and a J-beta primer mix. A unique molecular identifier was introduced onto each TCR beta cDNA molecule by a template-switch 5' adaptor carrying 12 random nucleotides. Each sample yielded at least 2.5 million CDR3-containing paired-end reads. First-strand cDNA was synthesized from all RNA with the Mint cDNA synthesis kit, primed by a TRBC-specific oligonucleotide. After uracil-DNA glycosylase treatment, a first 18-cycle PCR used universal primers M1SS and BC2_uni_R on all cDNA. In the original analysis: For normalization, 1 million high-quality reads were randomly selected from each sample, with every read carrying a distinct molecular identifier. Instead of being binned into consensus sequences, reads with shared molecular identifiers were discarded. CDR3 identification, clonotype clustering and error correction used MiTCR with a Q25 quality threshold and the strictest error-elimination algorithm. Lower-bound total TCR beta diversity was estimated with a nonparametric unseen species model using Euler transformation. The public reads were reprocessed in TCRdb via fastp at Q25 and MiXCR, keeping in-frame beta chains. Every entry covers one CDR3 protein and lists the most common genes and DNA from its rows. Here the V and J calls rest on TCRdb's processing, not on the authors' analysis. This sample lists about 970,000 distinct CDR3 sequences; 45% to 60% were detected once. Together, the top ten hold over 20% of the sample.

Donors were a few dozen systemically healthy Caucasian individuals from Russia aged roughly 6 to 95 years. Around 10 milliliters of peripheral blood were collected from each donor into EDTA-treated Vacutainer tubes. Ficoll-Paque density-gradient centrifugation was used to isolate PBMCs, with at least 7 million per sample. Total RNA was extracted from PBMCs with Trizol reagent, with at least 5.5 micrograms obtained per sample. The percentages of naive CD45RAhigh/CD27high T cells were determined by flow cytometry on a PBMC aliquot from every donor. This sample stems from a study of blood T cells in healthy people across ages (dated by TCRdb to the mid-2010s). About the investigation overall: In model experiments, roughly one uniquely barcoded TCR beta cDNA molecule per two T cells was captured by template switching. To track age-related changes in TCR beta repertoire diversity, the study relied on deep sequencing normalized with unique cDNA molecular identifiers. Donors were grouped into four age groups: young (average approximately 16 years), middle-aged (roughly 37), aged (roughly 67) and long-lived (over 80). Donors of different ages were randomly distributed across sequencing lanes to avoid experimental bias. For two donors (one aged 18 to 30 and one aged 80 or older), the study analyzed two additional independent replicas of 1 million unique cDNA reads from the same blood draw. Broad study findings and their caveats: Donor CMV infection status was unknown, potentially confounding age-related changes in expanded clonotypes. Because profiling used bulk unsorted PBMCs, naive and antigen-experienced compartments could not be compared conclusively. As age increased, observed TCR beta diversity per million T cells dropped in a roughly linear way, and a significant reduction was already evident by age 40. Compared with the aged group, the long-lived group had more naive CD4+ T cells, fewer expanded clones and increased TCR diversity, a pattern suggesting age selection. Total diversity estimates from one million sequenced T cells were considered lower bounds and underestimates. Observed TCR beta diversity correlated strongly with the percentage of naive T cells measured by flow cytometry.

The V end gives up 5 bases and the J end 11 bases, leaving 17 bases in the junction not matched to a gene. The CDR3 covers 17 residues, taking in both the cysteine and the phenylalanine. Of all the DNA, just the CDR3 is kept, 51 bases in frame from base 1. From the germline V gene, CDR1 is SGHAT and CDR2 is FQNNGV. The clonotype originates from a woman aged 60-70 years in good health. The sample comprised blood. The rearrangement joined TRBV11-2 to TRBJ2-4, with 11 middle bases fitting TRBD2. The DNA sequence is TGTGCCAGCAGCCCCACGGTCGGTAGCGGGAGGGCCTCCGTTCAGTACTTC. This translates into CASSPTVGSGRASVQYF.